This T cell receptor beta chain was captured by sequencing in a study of blood T cell repertoires in COVID-19. In the study overall: COVID-19 samples collected from the United States, Italy and Spain covered acute and convalescent phases.

V trimming: 1 base; J trimming: 0 bases; junction bases outside the gene matches: 8. Germline loops: CDR1 SGHNT, CDR2 YYREEE (reference sequence). The CDR3 sequence is 18 residues long. Here immunoSEQ multiplex PCR was the method, and the copy in TCRdb shows in-frame clones only, minus some. The table has roughly 70,000 clones, nearly 90% seen once. The sample comprised peripheral blood. The chain is built from TRBV5-4 and TRBJ2-7, with TRBD2 matching 12 bases. The origin of this receptor is a man aged 65 to 79 with acute or convalescent COVID-19. DNA of the CDR3: TGTGCCAGCAGCTTGAGCTGGCTAGCGGGGGGGAGCTCCTACGAGCAGTACTTC. Its translation: CASSLSWLAGGSSYEQYF.